This T cell receptor (beta chain) stems from a study of blood T cell repertoires in COVID-19. Study details: COVID-19 samples from acute and convalescent phases originated in the United States, Italy and Spain. Sources were T cells, B-cell-depleted T cells, or PBMCs; the material itself was cDNA or gDNA.

The CDR3 is 14 amino acids. Germline assignment: CDR1 MDHEN and CDR2 SYDVKM. Trimming cost V 3 bases and J 0 bases; bases outside gene matches: 1. As processed by the authors: Estimation of nucleated cell counts relied on the amplification of reference gene primers. The table came from immunoSEQ multiplex PCR; TCRdb's copy has only in-frame clones and leaves some out. V, J and clone size reflect that table, while D and trimming were determined from the DNA. Of under 150,000 clones in the sample, approximately 80% were seen once. The gene calls are TRBV28 and TRBJ2-7, with 8 nucleotides matching TRBD2. Material for sequencing was peripheral blood. This TCR came from a human donor in a cohort sampled during active COVID-19. CDR3 DNA: TGTGCCAGCAGTTTCGGGGGGGTCTCCTACGAGCAGTACTTC. Its translation: CASSFGGVSYEQYF.